This T cell receptor (beta chain) was sequenced in a study of shared clonotypes between healthy human individuals. Study-level points and caveats: Inspection by rarefaction showed sorted-subset sequencing to be incomplete despite large depth. Depth of sequencing was expected to influence donor clonotype sharing. When compared with the clonotypes that were shared by all four sorted-subset donors, the non-shared clonotypes turned out to have lower generation probabilities.

The repertoire was sequenced with immunoSEQ multiplex PCR; TCRdb's copy has only in-frame clones and lacks some. Among around 2,000,000 clones listed, 85% to 95% were seen once. To note about this clone: What it recognizes is unknown.

The material sequenced was naive CD4+ T cells sorted from blood. Regarding subset: CD45RA+ positively selected. This TCR was recovered from a man younger than 35 in good health.

This chain's CDR3 is CAISHPTSGKEDEQFF. CDR3 DNA: TGTGCCATCAGTCACCCGACTAGCGGAAAAGAGGATGAGCAGTTCTTC. The V and J genes are TRBV10-3 and TRBJ2-1; 9 bases map to TRBD2. CDR1 and CDR2 (germline): ENHRY, SYGVKD. This CDR3 is 16 amino acids long. The J segment lost 8 bases and the V segment lost 5 bases, leaving 13 bases of the junction unmatched.